The present T cell receptor beta chain was sequenced within a study of cytomegalovirus exposure and HLA in healthy donors. Notes on this clone: Its antigen remains unidentified.

Overall study findings and caveats: In an earlier analysis, in several hundred donors, most V segments appeared productive either ~90% or ~30% of the time. Diagnosis of cytomegalovirus status made by the classifier reportedly showed high specificity and sensitivity.

With 1 base clipped from V and 6 bases from J, the junction kept 4 bases outside the gene matches. The CDR3 is 15 amino acids. Germline V gene lookup returns CDR1 MNHNS and CDR2 SASEGT. Use of 60 Vbeta and 13 Jbeta primers characterized the PCR. TCRdb keeps only in-frame clones here, not all; method: immunoSEQ multiplex PCR. The sample carries 100,000 to 150,000 clones, 80% recorded once. The chain links TRBV6-1 to TRBJ2-3, with 10 bases lining up with TRBD2. This receptor was taken from a man aged 30-40 years in good health and CMV-seronegative. Sequencing was performed on PBMCs. CDR3 residues: CASSEVAGGLDTQYF. The DNA of the CDR3 is TGTGCCAGCAGTGAAGTAGCGGGAGGTTTGGATACGCAGTATTTT.